The 18 T cell receptor beta chains below all came from one sample that was sequenced in a study of blood T cell repertoires in COVID-19. Sequencing used immunoSEQ multiplex PCR; TCRdb keeps in-frame clones, though not all of them. The profile shows about 220,000 clones, 80% to 90% of them singletons. The sequenced sample consisted of peripheral blood. These receptors originate from a woman in her sixties who had recovered from COVID-19.

The gene calls are TRBV30 and TRBJ1-1; D is ambiguous. With 7 bases removed from V and 4 bases from J, the gap between germline ends came to 16 bases. CDR1 GTSNPN and CDR2 SVGIG come from the germline V gene (reference sequence). CDR3 length equals 13 residues. CDR3 amino acids: CAYDWVGSTEAFF. CDR3 nucleotide sequence: TGTGCCTACGACTGGGTTGGGAGCACTGAAGCTTTCTTT.

This chain uses TRBV5-5 with TRBJ2-3; the match to TRBD2 covers 7 bases. The germline V gene has CDR1 SGHKS and CDR2 YYEKEE (reference sequence). After removal of 3 bases from V and 5 bases from J, the junction contained 9 bases not matched to a gene. The CDR3 extends over 15 amino acids. CDR3 bases: TGTGCCAGCAGCTCCGCGACTAGCCAGATAGATACGCAGTATTTT. This gives the protein CASSSATSQIDTQYF.

V gene TRBV7-9 combines with J gene TRBJ1-5, with no clear D. The CDR3 spans 14 residues. Trimming took off 5 bases at V and 6 bases at J, with 14 bases between the two ends. CDR1 is SEHNR and CDR2 is FQNEAQ in the germline V gene (reference sequence). CDR3 nucleotides: TGTGCCAGCAGCCGAGGCCCCGGCCCTCAGCCCCAGCATTTT. Its protein is CASSRGPGPQPQHF.

CDR3 region: CASSHLSGLKFF. CDR3 DNA sequence: TGTGCCAGCAGCCACCTTAGCGGCCTTAAGTTCTTC. This chain connects TRBV3-1 (or the pseudogene TRBV3-2) to TRBJ2-1; perhaps TRBD2 as D (6 bases). Germline loops: CDR1 LGHDT, CDR2 YNNKEL (reference sequence). The CDR3 consists of 12 residues. The V end was cut by 3 bases, the J end by 14 bases, with 14 bases between.

J is TRBJ1-4 and V is TRBV6-5; D is uncertain. The germline gives CDR1 MNHEY, CDR2 SVGAGI. Trimming shortened V by 2 bases and J by 7 bases, and 8 bases separated the two germline ends. CDR3 length: 13 amino acids. CDR3 bases: TGTGCCAGCAGTTACATGCTCGGTGAAAAACTGTTTTTT. It translates to CASSYMLGEKLFF.

The chain links TRBV18 to TRBJ1-3; D perhaps matches TRBD1 (6 bases). V lost 2 bases and J lost 0, with 11 bases in between. Looked up from germline, CDR1 is KGHSH and CDR2 is LQKENI. The CDR3 is 16 amino acids. CDR3 bases: TGTGCCAGCTCACCAGTGGGGGCGTACTCTGGAAACACCATATATTTT. It is translated as CASSPVGAYSGNTIYF. The full variable domain, completed using reference TRBV18 and TRBJ1-3, is NAGVMQNPRHLVRRRGQEARLRCSPMKGHSHVYWYRQLPEEGLKFMVYLQKENIIDESGMPKERFSAEFPKEGPSILRIQQVVRGDSAAYFCASSPVGAYSGNTIYFGEGSWLTVV.

J is TRBJ1-6 and V is TRBV5-1, with D hard to call. The CDR3 consists of 16 residues. With 0 bases removed from V and 8 bases from J, the gap between germline ends came to 15 bases. CDR1 is SGHRS, CDR2 YFSETQ, per germline. The CDR3 reads CASSLVGRAHDSPLHF. The CDR3 coding sequence is TGCGCCAGCAGCTTGGTGGGGAGGGCGCACGATTCACCCCTCCACTTT.

This clone appeared once. The V call is TRBV28, the J call TRBJ1-6, with TRBD1 matching 8 bases. The CDR3 is 16 residues long. After removal of 5 bases from V and 6 bases from J, the junction contained 9 bases not matched to a gene. From germline, CDR1 is MDHEN and CDR2 SYDVKM. This CDR3 reads CASSLRTGLLNSPLHF. The DNA of the CDR3 is TGTGCCAGCAGTCTACGGACAGGGTTGCTTAATTCACCCCTCCACTTT.

The chain carries TRBV5-1 and TRBJ1-2, with 8 bases matching TRBD1. CDR3 length: 14 amino acids. V trimming: 3 bases; J trimming: 7 bases; junction bases outside the gene matches: 8. The germline CDR1 and CDR2 sequences are SGHRS and YFSETQ. The CDR3 coding sequence is TGCGCCAGCAGCTACCAGGACAGGGAGGGTGGCTACACCTTC. Protein product: CASSYQDREGGYTF. The whole variable domain, remainder taken from reference TRBV5-1 and TRBJ1-2, is KAGVTQTPRYLIKTRGQQVTLSCSPISGHRSVSWYQQTPGQGLQFLFEYFSETQRNKGNFPGRFSGRQFSNSRSEMNVSTLELGDSALYLCASSYQDREGGYTFGSGTRLTVV.

The genes are TRBV6-2 or TRBV6-3 and TRBJ2-3; D is unclear. Trimming shortened V by 0 bases and J by 6 bases, and 10 bases separated the two germline ends. Per germline, CDR1 MNHEY and CDR2 SVGEGT. The CDR3 has 14 residues. CDR3 sequence reads: CASSYSAFRDTQYF. As DNA, the CDR3 is TGTGCCAGCAGTTACTCGGCCTTCAGGGATACGCAGTATTTT.

The chain joins TRBV7-2 to TRBJ2-1; 10 bases agree with TRBD1. V trimming: 2 bases; J trimming: 0 bases; junction bases outside the gene matches: 1. Germline V gene lookup returns CDR1 SGHTA and CDR2 FQGNSA. The CDR3 spans 16 residues. The CDR3 loop reads CASSLWTGGSYNEQFF. The CDR3 bases are TGTGCCAGCAGCTTATGGACAGGGGGCTCCTACAATGAGCAGTTCTTC. The full variable domain, rest sourced from reference TRBV7-2 and TRBJ2-1, is GAGVSQSPSNKVTEKGKDVELRCDPISGHTALYWYRQSLGQGLEFLIYFQGNSAPDKSGLPSDRFSAERTGGSVSTLTIQRTQQEDSAVYLCASSLWTGGSYNEQFFGPGTRLTVL.

This clone was seen a handful of times. This rearrangement joins TRBV5-5 to TRBJ1-3, with TRBD1 as a possible D gene (5 bases). Germline CDR1 is SGHKS and CDR2 is YYEKEE (reference sequence). The CDR3 spans 16 residues. V was shortened by 0 bases and J by 3 bases, with 13 bases between the two germline ends. CDR3 protein: CASSLAPRGFGNTIYF. The CDR3 DNA reads TGTGCCAGCAGCTTGGCCCCACGGGGGTTTGGAAACACCATATATTTT.

CDR3 sequence (DNA): TGCACCAGCAGCCAAGGACAAGCTCAACGCTACAATGAGCAGTTCTTC. Encoded protein: CTSSQGQAQRYNEQFF. The genes are TRBV1 and TRBJ2-1; TRBD1, the D gene given by the table, was not confirmed from the DNA. TRBV1 is shown as a pseudogene. CDR3 length: 16 amino acids.

The V and J genes are TRBV9 and TRBJ1-1; unclear D gene. Germline V gene lookup returns CDR1 SGDLS and CDR2 YYNGEE. This CDR3 is 14 amino acids long. Trimming removed 0 bases from V and 4 bases from J, with 10 bases in between. The CDR3 loop reads CASSVDSGFTEAFF. The CDR3 region has the DNA TGTGCCAGCAGCGTAGATTCGGGGTTCACTGAAGCTTTCTTT.

The chain recombines TRBV23-1 with TRBJ2-1; 8 nucleotides line up with TRBD1. TRBV23-1 is given ORF status, its function remaining uncertain. J lost 5 bases, V lost 2 bases, and 2 bases had no gene match. There are 14 residues in the CDR3. This CDR3 is CASSQTGGNNEQFF. DNA for the CDR3: TGCGCCAGCAGTCAAACAGGGGGGAACAATGAGCAGTTCTTC.

This clone was seen just once. The chain recombines TRBV5-4 with TRBJ2-3; 7 bases align to TRBD2. The J segment lost 6 bases and the V segment lost 4 bases, leaving 11 bases of the junction unmatched. The germline CDR1 and CDR2 sequences are SGHNT and YYREEE (reference sequence). The CDR3 is 15 amino acids. The CDR3 loop is CASSPGGGGSDTQYF. In nucleotides, the CDR3 is TGTGCCAGCAGCCCCGGCGGCGGGGGTTCGGATACGCAGTATTTT.

DNA of the CDR3: TGTGCCAGCTCACCGGGGGCTGCCACAGATACGCAGTATTTT. Translation gives CASSPGAATDTQYF. This rearrangement joins TRBV18 to TRBJ2-3, with D maybe TRBD1 (6 bases). CDR1 KGHSH and CDR2 LQKENI come from the germline V gene. V dropped 3 bases and J dropped 2 bases, with 9 bases sitting between them. This CDR3 comprises 14 residues.

The genes are TRBV4-1 and TRBJ2-6; no clear D. This CDR3 spans 16 amino acids. Trimming pared 3 bases from V and 4 bases from J, leaving 13 bases between. Germline V CDR1 and CDR2: MGHRA, YSYEKL. The CDR3 sequence: CASSHPPFRGANVLTF. CDR3 nucleotides: TGCGCCAGCAGCCACCCGCCGTTTCGGGGGGCCAACGTCCTGACTTTC.